This T cell receptor (beta chain) derives from a study of cytomegalovirus exposure and HLA in healthy donors. Only in-frame clones appear in the TCRdb table, and some are missing; sequencing was by immunoSEQ multiplex PCR. The sample has under 300,000 clones, just over 85% seen once; the top ten hold around 1%. The germline V gene encodes CDR1 SGHVS and CDR2 FNYEAQ. CDR3 length equals 15 residues. V was cut by 8 bases and J by 2 bases, with 17 bases left in between. The clonotype was recovered from a woman aged 18 to 35 in good health and CMV-seronegative. The rearrangement joins TRBV7-6 to TRBJ2-3; tentatively, D is TRBD2 (6 bases). Sample: PBMCs. The CDR3 DNA reads TGTGCCAGCCTACGTTACGGGGGTTCCACAGATACGCAGTATTTT. Its translation: CASLRYGGSTDTQYF.